The clone carrying this T cell receptor (beta chain) was seen at least ten times. This sample was included in a study of spatial heterogeneity in lung cancer. Overall study: There were consistently more beta-chain sequences detected than alpha-chain sequences. There were, on average, more than ten raw-read appearances for each unique TCR and UMI combination.

Time point: sample taken at primary tumor resection. Sequencing covered unsorted whole RNA taken from tumor, nontumor lung or frozen PBMC. The donors comprised about 70 untreated early-stage non-small cell lung cancer patients. TCR cDNA molecules each had a unique molecular identifier. In TCRdb, the 5' RACE reads were re-called with MiXCR into one record per CDR3 protein. The table has some 47,000 distinct CDR3 sequences, more than 6.5% seen once. The material sequenced was PBMCs, taken at surgery. This sequence originates from a female donor with early-stage non-small cell lung cancer.

DNA of the CDR3: TGTGCCAGCCAATCGTTCGGGCAAGAGACCCAGTACTTC. This codes for CASQSFGQETQYF. The V and J genes are TRBV7-2 and TRBJ2-5, with unresolved D. The germline V gene has CDR1 SGHTA and CDR2 FQGNSA. V was trimmed by 8 bases and J by 2 bases, leaving 12 bases between them. The CDR3 has 13 amino acids.